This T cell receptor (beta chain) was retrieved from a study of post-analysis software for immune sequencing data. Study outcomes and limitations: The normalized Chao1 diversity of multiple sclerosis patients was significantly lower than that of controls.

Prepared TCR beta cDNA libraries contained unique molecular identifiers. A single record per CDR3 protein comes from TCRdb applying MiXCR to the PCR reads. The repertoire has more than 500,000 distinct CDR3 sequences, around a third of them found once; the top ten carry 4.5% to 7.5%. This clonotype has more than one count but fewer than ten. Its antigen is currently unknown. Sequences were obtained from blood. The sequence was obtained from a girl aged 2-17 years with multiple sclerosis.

CDR3 sequence: CSVEDFAGTGNGYTF. The DNA of the CDR3 is TGCAGCGTTGAAGACTTCGCCGGGACAGGGAATGGCTACACCTTC. This sequence joins TRBV29-1 and TRBJ1-2, with 9 bases fitting TRBD1. This CDR3 is built from 15 residues. Per germline, CDR1 SQVTM and CDR2 ANQGSEA. Trimming removed 0 bases from V and 6 bases from J; junction bases left unmatched: 8.